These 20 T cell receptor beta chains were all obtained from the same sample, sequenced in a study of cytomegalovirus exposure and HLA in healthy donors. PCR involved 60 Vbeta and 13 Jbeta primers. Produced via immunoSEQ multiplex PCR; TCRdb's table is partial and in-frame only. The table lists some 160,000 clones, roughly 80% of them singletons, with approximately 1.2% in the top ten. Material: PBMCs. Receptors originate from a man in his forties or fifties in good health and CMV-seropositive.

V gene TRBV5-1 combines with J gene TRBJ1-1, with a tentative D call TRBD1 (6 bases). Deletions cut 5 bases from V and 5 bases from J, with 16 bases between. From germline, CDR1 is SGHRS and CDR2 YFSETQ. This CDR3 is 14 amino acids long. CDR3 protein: CASSVQGISTEAFF. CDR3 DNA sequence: TGCGCCAGCAGTGTCCAGGGGATAAGTACTGAAGCTTTCTTT.

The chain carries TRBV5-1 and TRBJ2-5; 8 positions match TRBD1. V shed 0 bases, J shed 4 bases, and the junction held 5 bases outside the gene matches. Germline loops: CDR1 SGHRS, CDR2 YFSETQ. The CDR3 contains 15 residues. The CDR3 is CASSLERTGTETQYF. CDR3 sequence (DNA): TGCGCCAGCAGCTTGGAACGGACAGGGACAGAGACCCAGTACTTC.

CDR3 protein: CAISREGDYGYTF. The CDR3 coding sequence is TGTGCCATCTCTCGGGAAGGAGACTATGGCTACACCTTC. The chain couples TRBV10-3 to TRBJ1-2; no firm D call. The V gene lost 8 bases and the J gene lost 3 bases, with 13 bases spanning the gap. The germline gives CDR1 ENHRY, CDR2 SYGVKD. The CDR3 runs 13 residues.

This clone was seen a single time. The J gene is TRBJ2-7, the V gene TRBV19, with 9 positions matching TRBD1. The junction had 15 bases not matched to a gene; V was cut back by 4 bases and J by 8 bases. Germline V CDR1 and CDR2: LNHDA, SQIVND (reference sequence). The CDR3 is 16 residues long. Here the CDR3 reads CASSTTGTGSFEKQYF. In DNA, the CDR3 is TGTGCCAGTAGTACGACCGGGACAGGGTCGTTTGAGAAGCAGTACTTC.

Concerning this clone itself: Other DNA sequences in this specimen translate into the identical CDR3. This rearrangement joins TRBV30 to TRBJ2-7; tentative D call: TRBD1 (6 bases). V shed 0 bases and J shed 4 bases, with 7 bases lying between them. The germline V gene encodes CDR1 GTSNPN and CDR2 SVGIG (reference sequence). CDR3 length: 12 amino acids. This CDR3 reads CAWSVQGYEQYF. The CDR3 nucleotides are TGTGCCTGGAGTGTACAGGGATACGAGCAGTACTTC.

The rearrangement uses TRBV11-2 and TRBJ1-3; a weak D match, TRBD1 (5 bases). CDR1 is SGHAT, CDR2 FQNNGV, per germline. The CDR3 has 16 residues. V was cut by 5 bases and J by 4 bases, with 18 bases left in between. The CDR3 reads CASSNRDLASGNTIYF. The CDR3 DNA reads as TGTGCCAGCAGCAACCGGGACTTGGCCTCCGGAAACACCATATATTTT.

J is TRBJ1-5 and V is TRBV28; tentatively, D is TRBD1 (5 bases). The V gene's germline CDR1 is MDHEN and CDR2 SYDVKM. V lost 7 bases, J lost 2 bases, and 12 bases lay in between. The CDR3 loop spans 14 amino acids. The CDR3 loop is CASTPDTRNQPQHF. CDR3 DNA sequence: TGTGCCAGCACCCCGGACACCCGCAATCAGCCCCAGCATTTT.

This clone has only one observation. The CDR3, as DNA: TGTGCCAGCAGCGAGGCTAGCGGGGGTTTCTATGAGCAGTTCTTC. The encoded protein is CASSEASGGFYEQFF. V gene TRBV9 combines with J gene TRBJ2-1; 10 bases match TRBD2. V trimming: 3 bases; J trimming: 8 bases; junction bases outside the gene matches: 8. Germline CDR1 is SGDLS and CDR2 is YYNGEE. There are 15 residues in the CDR3.

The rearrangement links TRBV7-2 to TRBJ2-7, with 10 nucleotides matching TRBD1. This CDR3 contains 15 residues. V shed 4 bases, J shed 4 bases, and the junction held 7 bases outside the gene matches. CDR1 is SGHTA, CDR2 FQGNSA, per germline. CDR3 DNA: TGTGCCAGCAGCTACCGGACAGGGGGTTTGTACGAGCAGTACTTC. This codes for CASSYRTGGLYEQYF.

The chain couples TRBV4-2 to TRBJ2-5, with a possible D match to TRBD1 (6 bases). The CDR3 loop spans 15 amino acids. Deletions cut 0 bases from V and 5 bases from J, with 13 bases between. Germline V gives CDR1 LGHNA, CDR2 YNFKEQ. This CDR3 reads CASSQDPGTGETQYF. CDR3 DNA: TGTGCCAGCAGCCAAGACCCCGGAACAGGGGAGACCCAGTACTTC.

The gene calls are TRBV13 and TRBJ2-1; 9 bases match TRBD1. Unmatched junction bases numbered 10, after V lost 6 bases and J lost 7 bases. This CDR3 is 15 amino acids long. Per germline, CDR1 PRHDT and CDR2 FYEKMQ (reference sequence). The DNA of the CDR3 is TGTGCCAGCAGTGGGTCCGGGACAGGGCTTAATGAGCAGTTCTTC. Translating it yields CASSGSGTGLNEQFF.

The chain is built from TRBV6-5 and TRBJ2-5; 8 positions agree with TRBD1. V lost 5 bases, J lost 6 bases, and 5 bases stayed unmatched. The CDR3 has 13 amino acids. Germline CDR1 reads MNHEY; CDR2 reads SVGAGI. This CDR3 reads CASSRTGRKTQYF. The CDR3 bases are TGTGCCAGCAGTCGGACAGGGAGGAAGACCCAGTACTTC.

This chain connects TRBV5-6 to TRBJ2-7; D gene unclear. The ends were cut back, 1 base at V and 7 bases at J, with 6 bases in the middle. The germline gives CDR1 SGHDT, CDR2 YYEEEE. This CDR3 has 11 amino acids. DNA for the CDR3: TGTGCCAGCAGCTTGCACGGGGAGCAGTACTTC. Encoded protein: CASSLHGEQYF.

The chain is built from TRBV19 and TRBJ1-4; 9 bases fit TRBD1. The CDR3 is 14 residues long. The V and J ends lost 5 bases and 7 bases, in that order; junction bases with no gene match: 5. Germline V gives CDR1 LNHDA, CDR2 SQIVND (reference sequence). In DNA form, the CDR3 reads TGTGCCAGTAGTGGCGACAGGGGGTTTGAAAAACTGTTTTTT. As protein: CASSGDRGFEKLFF.

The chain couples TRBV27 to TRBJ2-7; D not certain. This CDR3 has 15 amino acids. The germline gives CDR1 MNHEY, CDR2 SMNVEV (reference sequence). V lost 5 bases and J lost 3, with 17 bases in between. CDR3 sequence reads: CASSPTLSRNYEQYF. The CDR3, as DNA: TGTGCCAGCAGTCCTACCCTCTCGCGGAACTACGAGCAGTACTTC.

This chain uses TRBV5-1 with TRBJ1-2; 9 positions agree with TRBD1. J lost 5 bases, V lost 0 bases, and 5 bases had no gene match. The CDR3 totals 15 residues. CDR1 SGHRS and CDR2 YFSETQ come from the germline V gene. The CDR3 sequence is CASSLGTTGGYGYTF. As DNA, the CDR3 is TGCGCCAGCAGCTTGGGGACGACAGGGGGATATGGCTACACCTTC.

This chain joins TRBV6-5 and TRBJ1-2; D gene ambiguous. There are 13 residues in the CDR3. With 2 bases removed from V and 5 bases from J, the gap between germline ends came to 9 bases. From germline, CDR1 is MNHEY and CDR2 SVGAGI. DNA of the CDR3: TGTGCCAGCAGTTACGGGCAGATGTATGGCTACACCTTC. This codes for CASSYGQMYGYTF.

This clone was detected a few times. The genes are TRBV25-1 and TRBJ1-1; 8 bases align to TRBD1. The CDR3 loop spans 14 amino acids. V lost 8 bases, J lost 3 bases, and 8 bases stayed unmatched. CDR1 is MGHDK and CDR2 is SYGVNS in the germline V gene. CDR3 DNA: TGTGCCAGCCGTTATCGGGACAGGTACACTGAAGCTTTCTTT. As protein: CASRYRDRYTEAFF.

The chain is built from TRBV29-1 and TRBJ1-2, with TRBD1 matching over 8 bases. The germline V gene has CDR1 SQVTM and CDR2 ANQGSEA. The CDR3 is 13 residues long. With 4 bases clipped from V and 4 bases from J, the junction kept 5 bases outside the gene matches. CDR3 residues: CSVVTGVGYGYTF. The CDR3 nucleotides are TGCAGCGTTGTGACAGGGGTGGGCTATGGCTACACCTTC.

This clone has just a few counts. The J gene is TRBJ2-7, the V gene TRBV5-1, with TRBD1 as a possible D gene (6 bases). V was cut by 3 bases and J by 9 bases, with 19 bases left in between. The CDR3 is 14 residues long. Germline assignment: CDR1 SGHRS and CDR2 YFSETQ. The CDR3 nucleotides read TGCGCCAGCAGCTCCTTAGACAGGTCGTTCGGGCAGTACTTC. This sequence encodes CASSSLDRSFGQYF.